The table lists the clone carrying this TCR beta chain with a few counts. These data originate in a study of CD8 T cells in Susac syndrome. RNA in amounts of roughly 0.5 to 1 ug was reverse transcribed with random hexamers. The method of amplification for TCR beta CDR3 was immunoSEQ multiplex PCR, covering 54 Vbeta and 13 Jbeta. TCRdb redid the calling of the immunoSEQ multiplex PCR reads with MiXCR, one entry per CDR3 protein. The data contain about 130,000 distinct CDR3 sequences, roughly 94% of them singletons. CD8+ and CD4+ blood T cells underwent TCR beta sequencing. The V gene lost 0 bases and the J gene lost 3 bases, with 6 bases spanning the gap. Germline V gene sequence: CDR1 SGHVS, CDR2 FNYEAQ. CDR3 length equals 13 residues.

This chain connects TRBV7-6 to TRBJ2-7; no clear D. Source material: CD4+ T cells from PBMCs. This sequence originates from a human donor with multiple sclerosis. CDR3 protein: CASSLASYYEQYF. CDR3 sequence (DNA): TGTGCCAGCAGCTTAGCGTCCTACTACGAGCAGTACTTC.